The rows below give T cell receptor beta chains drawn from one sample of a study of CD8 T cells in ankylosing spondylitis. TCRdb reanalysed the 5' RACE reads using MiXCR and keeps one entry per CDR3 protein. Among 650,000 to 800,000 distinct CDR3 sequences listed, around 17% were seen once. What was sequenced was blood, either unsorted or a sorted T cell fraction (not recorded which). The origin of the receptors is a male donor with ankylosing spondylitis. The CDR3 runs from the conserved cysteine through the conserved F or W. The D gene is left open where the match is weak. A clone size is listed for some rows: how often the clone was seen (once, few, many), or a class if it is expanded.

v_gene	d_gene	j_gene	abundance	CDR3aa	CDR3nt
TRBV4-2	NA	TRBJ1-1	many	CASSRDLGGWTEAFF	TGTGCCAGCAGCCGAGACTTAGGGGGATGGACTGAAGCTTTCTTT
TRBV2	NA	TRBJ2-3	few	CASSRTHTDTQYF	TGTGCCAGCAGCCGGACACACACAGATACGCAGTATTTT
TRBV5-1	TRBD2	TRBJ2-2	NA	CASRQRLAGNTGELFF	TGCGCCAGCAGACAACGACTAGCGGGAAACACCGGGGAGCTGTTTTTT
TRBV7-2	TRBD2	TRBJ2-3	NA	CASSLVPAGGTDTQYF	TGTGCCAGCAGCTTGGTTCCAGCGGGAGGAACAGATACGCAGTATTTT
TRBV7-8	TRBD2	TRBJ2-2	NA	CASSLVAGTSRGGELFF	TGTGCCAGCAGCTTAGTAGCGGGGACTTCGAGGGGCGGGGAGCTGTTTTTT
TRBV5-1	NA	TRBJ1-1	NA	CASSLVAREAEAFF	TGCGCCAGCAGCTTGGTTGCCAGGGAGGCTGAAGCTTTCTTT
TRBV3-1	NA	TRBJ1-6	few	CASTPRADNSPLHF	TGTGCCAGCACCCCCAGGGCGGATAATTCACCCCTCCACTTT
TRBV29-1	TRBD1	TRBJ1-2	NA	CSVWVRQGAEGYTF	TGCAGCGTCTGGGTCCGCCAGGGGGCGGAGGGCTACACCTTC
TRBV30	NA	TRBJ1-5	NA	CAWSRTGVPGQPQHF	TGTGCCTGGAGCCGAACCGGGGTCCCGGGGCAGCCCCAGCATTTT
TRBV10-3	NA	TRBJ1-2	NA	CAISESVGGIGDYGYTF	TGTGCCATCAGTGAGTCGGTAGGGGGTATCGGGGACTATGGCTACACCTTC
TRBV6-1	TRBD2	TRBJ2-7	NA	CASSEAGTSGDLSYEQYF	TGTGCCAGCAGTGAAGCTGGGACTAGCGGCGATTTGTCCTACGAGCAGTACTTC
TRBV12-1	NA	TRBJ1-6	few	CASSFSSGPSSYNSPLHF	TGTGCCAGCAGCTTTAGTAGCGGCCCGAGCTCCTATAATTCACCCCTCCACTTT
TRBV18	NA	TRBJ1-2	few	CASSPQTDSYGYTF	TGTGCCAGCTCACCTCAGACCGACAGCTATGGCTACACCTTC
TRBV5-8	TRBD2	TRBJ2-1	NA	CASSEGTSGPYNEQFF	TGTGCCAGCAGCGAGGGGACTAGCGGACCCTACAATGAGCAGTTCTTC
TRBV24-1	NA	TRBJ2-1	NA	CATSDPSYNEQFF	TGTGCCACCAGTGACCCCTCCTACAATGAGCAGTTCTTC
TRBV29-1	NA	TRBJ2-2	NA	CSARLGGGTGELFF	TGCAGCGCCCGACTGGGGGGCGGGACCGGGGAGCTGTTTTTT
TRBV20-1	NA	TRBJ2-7	NA	CSARGQLGPGEQYF	TGCAGTGCTAGAGGTCAGCTTGGGCCGGGCGAGCAGTACTTC
TRBV15	NA	TRBJ2-2	few	CATSRVGKTPAGELFF	TGTGCCACCAGCAGAGTCGGGAAAACTCCCGCCGGGGAGCTGTTTTTT
TRBV13	NA	TRBJ2-7	NA	CASKPTSPNEQYF	TGTGCCAGCAAACCAACTAGCCCCAACGAGCAGTACTTC
TRBV29-1	NA	TRBJ1-1	few	CSVEGGAGTEAFF	TGCAGCGTTGAGGGGGGGGCCGGCACTGAAGCTTTCTTT
TRBV15	NA	TRBJ2-1	once	CATSRVQIAIYNEQFF	TGTGCCACCAGCAGAGTCCAGATAGCGATATACAATGAGCAGTTCTTC
TRBV29-1	TRBD2	TRBJ2-7	few	CSVGTRGSRGEQYF	TGCAGCGTTGGGACTCGCGGGAGTCGCGGCGAGCAGTACTTC
TRBV7-2	NA	TRBJ2-1	NA	CASTKQGGHNEQFF	TGTGCCAGCACAAAGCAGGGTGGGCACAATGAGCAGTTCTTC
TRBV29-1	TRBD1	TRBJ2-3	NA	CSVFDDRGRADTQYF	TGCAGCGTTTTCGACGACAGGGGGCGTGCAGATACGCAGTATTTT
TRBV6-2/TRBV6-3	TRBD2	TRBJ2-1	NA	CASTPSVGGPYNEQFF	TGTGCCAGCACTCCCTCGGTGGGAGGGCCCTACAATGAGCAGTTCTTC
TRBV14	NA	TRBJ2-1	few	CASAKRVYNEQFF	TGTGCCAGCGCGAAACGGGTGTACAATGAGCAGTTCTTC
TRBV20-1	TRBD2	TRBJ2-1	few	CSAREGLESYNEQFF	TGCAGTGCTAGAGAGGGACTAGAGTCCTACAATGAGCAGTTCTTC
TRBV6-5	TRBD2	TRBJ2-7	NA	CASSSGTSGVYEQYF	TGTGCCAGCAGTTCCGGGACTAGCGGGGTCTACGAGCAGTACTTC
TRBV12-3/TRBV12-4	NA	TRBJ1-2	few	CASSPIPVGNYGYTF	TGTGCCAGCAGCCCCATTCCAGTTGGAAACTATGGCTACACCTTC
TRBV9	NA	TRBJ1-3	few	CASSVVGGHGNTIYF	TGTGCCAGCAGCGTAGTGGGGGGGCATGGAAACACCATATATTTT
TRBV29-1	NA	TRBJ1-5	few	CSFSRGGPNQPQHF	TGCAGCTTCTCCAGGGGTGGTCCCAATCAGCCCCAGCATTTT
TRBV7-2	NA	TRBJ1-2	few	CASSFDSRYGYTF	TGTGCCAGCAGCTTCGACAGTCGCTATGGCTACACCTTC
TRBV11-2	NA	TRBJ1-1	few	CASERGYVMGNMNTEAFF	TGTGCCAGCGAGAGAGGGTATGTCATGGGGAACATGAACACTGAAGCTTTCTTT
TRBV12-3/TRBV12-4	TRBD1	TRBJ2-2	NA	CASTFGGQGYTGELFF	TGTGCCAGCACCTTTGGGGGACAGGGGTACACCGGGGAGCTGTTTTTT
TRBV7-7	TRBD2	TRBJ2-5	NA	CASCPGLAVGETQYF	TGTGCTAGCTGTCCGGGACTAGCGGTTGGGGAGACCCAGTACTTC
TRBV28	TRBD2	TRBJ2-7	many	CASSLQLAGYEQYF	TGTGCCAGCAGTTTACAGCTAGCGGGCTACGAGCAGTACTTC
TRBV18	TRBD2	TRBJ2-1	few	CASSPVAGGTYNEQFF	TGTGCCAGCTCACCCGTAGCGGGAGGCACTTACAATGAGCAGTTCTTC
TRBV20-1	TRBD1	TRBJ2-7	NA	CSASRGTVRGVYEQYF	TGCAGTGCTTCACGAGGGACAGTCCGAGGGGTTTACGAGCAGTACTTC
TRBV6-5	TRBD1	TRBJ2-5	few	CASSLQGAIETQYF	TGTGCCAGCAGCTTACAGGGGGCTATTGAGACCCAGTACTTC
TRBV19	TRBD1	TRBJ1-2	NA	CASSPPDRGGGYTF	TGTGCCAGTAGTCCACCCGACAGGGGAGGCGGCTACACCTTC
TRBV5-6	NA	TRBJ2-6	many	CASSQLTTYYSGANVLTF	TGTGCCAGCAGCCAATTGACAACTTACTATTCTGGGGCCAACGTCCTGACTTTC
TRBV6-2/TRBV6-3	TRBD1	TRBJ2-1	NA	CASTPDRGPNEQFF	TGTGCCAGCACCCCTGACAGGGGGCCTAATGAGCAGTTCTTC
TRBV2	NA	TRBJ2-5	once	CASSDDQRQEGVQTQYF	TGTGCCAGCAGTGATGATCAGCGACAGGAAGGGGTGCAGACCCAGTACTTC
TRBV12-3/TRBV12-4	TRBD1	TRBJ2-3	few	CASSLKGGRTDTQYF	TGTGCCAGCAGTTTAAAAGGGGGCAGAACAGATACGCAGTATTTT
TRBV5-1	TRBD1	TRBJ1-2	NA	CASSTQGAPGGYTF	TGCGCCAGCAGCACCCAGGGGGCGCCTGGGGGCTACACCTTC
TRBV2	NA	TRBJ2-3	few	CASRELEHTQYF	TGTGCCAGCAGAGAGCTAGAGCATACGCAGTATTTT
TRBV20-1	TRBD1	TRBJ1-5	NA	CSARVEDREDQPQHF	TGCAGTGCTAGAGTCGAGGACAGGGAAGACCAGCCCCAGCATTTT
TRBV29-1	NA	TRBJ1-1	NA	CSVVSAGTEAFF	TGCAGCGTTGTTAGTGCCGGCACTGAAGCTTTCTTT
TRBV27	NA	TRBJ1-1	few	CASSRAVPNTEAFF	TGTGCCAGCAGTAGGGCCGTGCCGAACACTGAAGCTTTCTTT
TRBV5-1	NA	TRBJ1-1	NA	CASSLRGYRETEAFF	TGCGCCAGCAGCTTGCGTGGCTACCGGGAAACTGAAGCTTTCTTT
TRBV20-1	NA	TRBJ1-5	NA	CSARDHGRGASNQPQHF	TGCAGTGCTAGAGATCACGGGAGGGGGGCAAGCAATCAGCCCCAGCATTTT
TRBV12-3/TRBV12-4	NA	TRBJ2-1	few	CASRPDFHNEQFF	TGTGCCAGCAGACCGGACTTTCACAATGAGCAGTTCTTC
TRBV18	NA	TRBJ1-2	NA	CASAPGGENYGYTF	TGTGCCAGCGCGCCCGGCGGAGAGAACTATGGCTACACCTTC
TRBV15	NA	TRBJ2-2	few	CATSSRDFAAGELFF	TGTGCCACCAGCAGTAGGGACTTTGCAGCCGGGGAGCTGTTTTTT
TRBV12-3/TRBV12-4	NA	TRBJ1-6	few	CASRDNSYNSPLHF	TGTGCCAGCAGGGACAACTCCTATAATTCACCCCTCCACTTT
TRBV5-1	NA	TRBJ2-3	few	CASNSGTQTDTQYF	TGCGCCAGCAACTCCGGGACTCAGACAGATACGCAGTATTTT
TRBV29-1	NA	TRBJ2-2	few	CSVERITNTGELFF	TGCAGCGTTGAACGGATTACGAACACCGGGGAGCTGTTTTTT
TRBV7-7	TRBD2	TRBJ2-3	NA	CASSLYPSGSSDTQYF	TGTGCCAGCAGCTTGTATCCTAGCGGGAGTTCTGATACGCAGTATTTT